This is a list of T cell receptor beta chains from one sample in a study of blood T cell repertoires in COVID-19. Assay: immunoSEQ multiplex PCR; the TCRdb copy retains only in-frame clones and omits some. Of 250,000 or so clones detected, around 84% appear once; the ten largest clones hold approximately 1.5%. Sequencing was performed on peripheral blood. The origin of the receptors is a woman aged 40 to 50 who had recovered from COVID-19. Both conserved end residues are part of each CDR3. Each record gives: V gene, J gene, D gene, clone size, CDR3 DNA, CDR3 protein. D genes are given only for firm matches. Size is omitted from some rows. Given values are once, few, many or a class for expanded clones.

TRBV4-1	TRBJ1-1	TRBD1	NA	TGCGCCAGCAGCCCGCCCCCCGGACAGGATATGAACACTGAAGCTTTCTTT	CASSPPPGQDMNTEAFF
TRBV6-5	TRBJ2-7	NA	NA	TGTGCCAGCAGGGACTCCTCCTCTGGCGAGCAGTACTTC	CASRDSSSGEQYF
TRBV6-2/TRBV6-3	TRBJ1-5	NA	NA	TGTGCCAGCAGTTACCTCACGGGGGCCCAGCATTTT	CASSYLTGAQHF
TRBV10-3	TRBJ2-1	TRBD2	NA	TGTGCCATCCTCCCTGAGCGGGGCTACAATGAGCAGTTCTTC	CAILPERGYNEQFF
TRBV7-9	TRBJ2-5	NA	NA	TGTGCCAGCAGCTTCGTAGGGCGGGGAAAAGAGACCCAGTACTTC	CASSFVGRGKETQYF
TRBV10-2	TRBJ2-5	NA	NA	TGCGCCAGCAGTGAGGTGATAGCGAAGTACCAAGAGACCCAGTACTTC	CASSEVIAKYQETQYF
TRBV9	TRBJ2-5	NA	NA	TGTGCCAGCAGCCCTAGCTGGGGTGCGGAGACCCAGTACTTC	CASSPSWGAETQYF
TRBV10-3	TRBJ2-1	NA	NA	TGTGCCATCAGTGTGGGGAGCTCCTACAATGAGCAGTTCTTC	CAISVGSSYNEQFF
TRBV10-3	TRBJ1-1	NA	NA	TGTGCCATCAGTGACGTGAACACTGAAGCTTTCTTT	CAISDVNTEAFF
TRBV7-2	TRBJ2-7	NA	NA	TGTGCCAGCAGCTTAGTCCCGTTCTACGAGCAGTACTTC	CASSLVPFYEQYF
TRBV2	TRBJ2-7	TRBD1	NA	TGTGCCAGCAGCATCTTACCGGGACAGGGTGAGCAGTACTTC	CASSILPGQGEQYF
TRBV3-1/TRBV3-2	TRBJ1-2	NA	once	TGTGCCAGCAGCCAAGAACAGACAGGCCTACCTACGCTCCTCTATGGCTACACCTTC	CASSQEQTGLPTLLYGYTF
TRBV11-3	TRBJ2-2	NA	NA	TGTGCCAGCAGCTGGGGGACAACGAACACCGGGGAGCTGTTTTTT	CASSWGTTNTGELFF
TRBV30	TRBJ2-4	TRBD1	once	TGTGCCGGACAGGGAATAGAAACCAAAAACATTCAGTACTTC	CAGQGIETKNIQYF
TRBV7-9	TRBJ1-1	TRBD1	NA	TGTGCCAGCAGCCCAGGACAGGGTGAAGCTTTCTTT	CASSPGQGEAFF
TRBV28	TRBJ1-1	TRBD1	NA	TGTGCCAGCAGGAGACAGGGGGGCACTGAAGCTTTCTTT	CASRRQGGTEAFF
TRBV10-3	TRBJ1-2	NA	NA	TGTGCCATCAGTGTTGGACAGACTAACTATGGCTACACCTTC	CAISVGQTNYGYTF
TRBV6-1	TRBJ1-5	TRBD1	NA	TGTGCCAGCAGTGAAGCCCACGGACAGGGGATTGAGCCCCAGCATTTT	CASSEAHGQGIEPQHF
TRBV5-1	TRBJ1-2	TRBD1	NA	TGCGCCAGCAGCTTGGAGCAGGGGGCTAGCTACACCTTC	CASSLEQGASYTF
TRBV3-1/TRBV3-2	TRBJ2-1	NA	NA	TGTGCCAGCAGCCAATACCTAGGAAGGGGCATTGAGCAGTTCTTC	CASSQYLGRGIEQFF
TRBV5-1	TRBJ2-5	NA	NA	TGCGCCAGCAGCTTGGCTCCAGGGCTGGGAGAGACCCAGTACTTC	CASSLAPGLGETQYF
TRBV5-8	TRBJ2-7	TRBD1	once	TGTGCCAGCAGCCACCTGTCCACAGGGGGCTTTTACGAGCAGTACTTC	CASSHLSTGGFYEQYF
TRBV7-2	TRBJ2-7	NA	NA	TGTGCCACTTCGGGGACACTGGAAAGCTCCTACGAGCAGTACTTC	CATSGTLESSYEQYF
TRBV29-1	TRBJ2-1	TRBD1	NA	TGCAGCGTTGAAATGGGACAGGGTTCGGGCAATGAGCAGTTCTTC	CSVEMGQGSGNEQFF
TRBV4-2	TRBJ2-1	TRBD2	NA	TGTGCCAGCAGCCAAGCAGCCCGGGGGGGCGGCTACAATGAGCAGTTCTTC	CASSQAARGGGYNEQFF
TRBV5-5	TRBJ2-5	TRBD1	NA	TGTGCCAGCAGCCGCGACGGGACAGGGTATGGGTGGGGAGAGACCCAGTACTTC	CASSRDGTGYGWGETQYF
TRBV14	TRBJ2-5	TRBD2	NA	TGTGCCAGCAGCCCCGGCGGTACTAGCGGGGGTTCAGAGACCCAGTACTTC	CASSPGGTSGGSETQYF
TRBV7-3	TRBJ2-1	NA	NA	TGTGCCAGCAGCTTAAGGTCTACTTCGCCTCAGTTCTTC	CASSLRSTSPQFF
TRBV7-6	TRBJ2-2	NA	NA	TGTGCCAGCAGCCTAGGGACACTCAACACCGGGGAGCTGTTTTTT	CASSLGTLNTGELFF
TRBV3-1/TRBV3-2	TRBJ2-4	TRBD1	NA	TGTGCCAGCACCCCGGGACAGGGAGGTAGCATTCAGTACTTC	CASTPGQGGSIQYF
TRBV19	TRBJ2-5	TRBD2	few	TGTGCCACACGGGGTAGCGGGGGGGCCCGGGAGACCCAGTACTTC	CATRGSGGARETQYF
TRBV5-1	TRBJ2-7	TRBD1	NA	TGCGCCAGCAGCTTGGGGGGACAGGGCTCCGAGCAGTACTTC	CASSLGGQGSEQYF
TRBV7-6	TRBJ2-2	TRBD2	NA	TGTGCCAGCAGCTTAGCGCTAGCGGTGTACACCGGGGAGCTGTTTTTT	CASSLALAVYTGELFF
TRBV3-1/TRBV3-2	TRBJ2-5	NA	NA	TGTGCCAGCAGCCAAAGCGGGCGACAAGAGACCCAGTACTTC	CASSQSGRQETQYF
TRBV6-2/TRBV6-3	TRBJ2-7	NA	NA	TGTGCCAGCAGTTACATGTCCTTCTACGAGCAGTACTTC	CASSYMSFYEQYF
TRBV5-1	TRBJ1-5	NA	NA	TGCGCCAGCAGCTTACAGGGTTCTCAGCCCCAGCATTTT	CASSLQGSQPQHF
TRBV12-3/TRBV12-4	TRBJ1-6	NA	once	TGTGCCAGCAGTTTAACAGGAAACTCACCCCTCCACTTT	CASSLTGNSPLHF
TRBV28	TRBJ1-5	TRBD1	once	TGTGCCAGCAGCAGGGGGCAGAATCAGCCCCAGCATTTT	CASSRGQNQPQHF
TRBV5-1	TRBJ2-1	NA	NA	TGCGCCAGCAGCTTTTTGGCAGGGCCCTACAATGAGCAGTTCTTC	CASSFLAGPYNEQFF
TRBV5-4	TRBJ2-5	NA	NA	TGTGCCATTTTACAGAGGCCAGGGGCAGAGACCCAGTACTTC	CAILQRPGAETQYF
TRBV18	TRBJ1-2	TRBD1	NA	TGTGCCAGCTCACCAGGACAGGATATGAAGGGCTACACCTTC	CASSPGQDMKGYTF
TRBV5-5	TRBJ1-5	NA	few	TGTGCCAGCAGCTCCGATGATCAGGGCGGCCAGCCCCAGCATTTT	CASSSDDQGGQPQHF
TRBV24-1	TRBJ1-6	TRBD1	NA	TGTGCCACCAACCAGATGGACAGGAATAACTATAATTCACCCCTCCACTTT	CATNQMDRNNYNSPLHF
TRBV3-1/TRBV3-2	TRBJ2-3	TRBD2	NA	TGTGCCAGCAGCCCCCGGGGTAGCGGGGGAAGCACAGATACGCAGTATTTT	CASSPRGSGGSTDTQYF